This section outlines one T cell receptor (beta chain) sequence together with its context. The target of this receptor is not known. Per-nucleotide qualities are absent, and no much larger clonotype sits a single base away. The data originate from a study of blood T cell repertoires in COVID-19 (TCRdb year 2020). Regarding the complete study: The collaborator samples originated in the United States, Italy and Spain and spanned the acute and convalescent phases of COVID-19. The prospective study material was composed of cDNA or gDNA derived from T cells, B-cell-depleted T cells, or PBMCs. Deeply sampled blood TCRbeta repertoires from subjects exposed to, actively infected with, or recovered from COVID-19 were included in the dataset. The repertoires were released in a freely available public database meant as a resource for research on the immune response to SARS-CoV-2. The samples were drawn from the first 160 participants of the ongoing ImmuneRACE study and from over 950 subjects provided by 6 global collaborators. The sample metadata nearly always contained a de-identified subject ID, COVID-19 status, age in years and sex. Where available, HLA class I and class II types were obtained from metadata supplied by the sample provider rather than from assay-based typing. The paper's findings and limits, for the study overall: Clinical and demographic metadata were provided uncurated, with the amount varying by source and participant.

The immunoSEQ Assay, a bias-controlled multiplex PCR, was used to amplify TCRbeta CDR3 regions from genomic DNA. In the authors' own workflow: Nucleated cell counts per sample were estimated from amplification of reference gene primers within the assay. To quantify the absolute abundance of each unique TCRbeta CDR3 rearrangement, sequence reads were collapsed and filtered. For each sample, productive Simpson clonality was calculated as the square root of Simpson's diversity index over productive rearrangements. TCRdb took this table from immuneACCESS and kept in-frame rearrangements with V and J called. Such tables lack part of the clones; where checked against another copy, unresolved V genes explain under half of the gap, and the rest is unexplained. V and J calls and clone size are as listed in that table; D and trimming were resolved from the DNA. The sample table holds about 400,000 clones, of which around nine tenths were seen once. About 10% of the sample is held by the ten biggest clonotypes.

Participants in the prospective study were aged roughly 18 to 100 years, lived in about two dozen United States geographic areas, and enrolled through a virtual design. To assign participants to cohorts, the prospective study relied on clinical history that participants themselves reported in a screening survey and a study questionnaire. Recovered participants in ImmuneRACE Cohort 3 were defined by two consecutive negative NP/OP PCR tests, clearance by a healthcare professional, or resolution of symptoms. Each participant in the prospective study had whole blood, serum and a nasopharyngeal or oropharyngeal swab collected by mobile phlebotomists. Additional blood draws and questionnaires over a roughly two-month period could optionally be provided by prospective study participants. Before DNA extraction, blood samples from the prospective study were shipped at room temperature or frozen. V loses 3 bases, J loses 10 bases, and the germline ends lie 16 bases apart. The CDR3 sequence holds 15 residues, the cysteine and phenylalanine included. CDR3 DNA is the only sequence kept; it has 45 bases, read in frame from the first base. The germline V gene supplies CDR1 MGHDK and CDR2 SYGVNS.

The sequenced material came from PBMCs or T cells enriched from blood (not recorded which). The sequence came from a woman aged 45-60 years who had recovered from COVID-19. In this chain, TRBV25-1 is recombined with TRBJ1-6, and perhaps TRBD1 as D gene, on 6 matching bases. Read as DNA, the sequence is TGTGCCAGCAGTGAGGTGGACAGCCGGGGATCACCCCTCCACTTT. This encodes CASSEVDSRGSPLHF.